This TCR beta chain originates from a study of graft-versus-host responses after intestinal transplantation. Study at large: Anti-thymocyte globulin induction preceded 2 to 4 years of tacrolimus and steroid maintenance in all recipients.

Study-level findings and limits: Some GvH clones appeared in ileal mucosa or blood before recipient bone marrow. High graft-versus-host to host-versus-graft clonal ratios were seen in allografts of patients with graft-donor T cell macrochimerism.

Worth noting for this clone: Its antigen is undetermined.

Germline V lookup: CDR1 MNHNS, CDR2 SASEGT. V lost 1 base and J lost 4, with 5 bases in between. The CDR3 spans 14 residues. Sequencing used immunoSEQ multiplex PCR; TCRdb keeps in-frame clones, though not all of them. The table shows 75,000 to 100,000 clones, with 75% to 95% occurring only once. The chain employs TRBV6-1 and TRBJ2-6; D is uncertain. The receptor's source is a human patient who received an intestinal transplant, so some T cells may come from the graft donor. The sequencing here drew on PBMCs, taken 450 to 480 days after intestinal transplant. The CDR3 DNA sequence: TGTGCCAGCAGTGAAGTTTCCGGGGCCAACGTCCTGACTTTC. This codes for CASSEVSGANVLTF.